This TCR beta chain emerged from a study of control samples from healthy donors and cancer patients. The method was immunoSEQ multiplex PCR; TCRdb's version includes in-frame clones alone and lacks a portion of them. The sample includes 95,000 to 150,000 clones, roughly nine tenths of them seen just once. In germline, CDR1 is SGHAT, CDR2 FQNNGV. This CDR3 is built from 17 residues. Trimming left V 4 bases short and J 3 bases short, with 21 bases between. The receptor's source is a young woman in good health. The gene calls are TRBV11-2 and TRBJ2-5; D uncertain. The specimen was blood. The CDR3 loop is CASSSNRWRREEETQYF. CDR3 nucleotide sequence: TGTGCCAGCAGCTCAAACCGCTGGAGACGCGAAGAAGAGACCCAGTACTTC.